This is a list of T cell receptor beta chains from one sample in a study of human versus mouse CDR3 diversity and MHC coevolution. Using immunoSEQ multiplex PCR, the repertoire was profiled, and TCRdb retains in-frame clones only, with some absent. The data contain some 82,000 clones, 80% to 95% of them singletons. Source material: naive CD4+ T cells from blood. The receptors shown here come from a person aged 25 to 69 in good health. Both conserved end residues are part of each CDR3. Fields, in order: clone size, J gene, D gene, V gene, CDR3 protein, CDR3 DNA. The D gene is left open where the match is weak. Clone size, where shown, is once, few, many, or a class for clones that have expanded.

- | TRBJ2-5 | - | TRBV28 | CASTPDWREQYF | TGTGCCAGCACCCCAGACTGGAGGGAGCAGTACTTC
- | TRBJ2-5 | - | TRBV7-2 | CASSSREAPETQYF | TGTGCCAGCAGCTCCAGGGAGGCCCCAGAGACCCAGTACTTC
- | TRBJ1-3 | - | TRBV11-2 | CASSAGNSGNTIYF | TGTGCCAGCAGCGCAGGGAACTCTGGAAACACCATATATTTT
- | TRBJ2-3 | TRBD1 | TRBV2 | CASSLLGQGADTQYF | TGTGCCAGCAGCCTTCTCGGACAGGGAGCCGATACGCAGTATTTT
- | TRBJ2-7 | TRBD2 | TRBV7-2 | CASSVLAGGPNEQYF | TGTGCCAGCAGCGTACTAGCGGGGGGGCCGAACGAGCAGTACTTC
- | TRBJ2-7 | - | TRBV6-5 | CASSYSWSGKIYEQYF | TGTGCCAGCAGTTACTCGTGGTCGGGGAAGATCTACGAGCAGTACTTC
- | TRBJ2-3 | - | TRBV7-2 | CASSLGLATDTQYF | TGTGCCAGCAGCTTAGGGCTAGCGACAGATACGCAGTATTTT
once | TRBJ1-5 | TRBD1 | TRBV6-5 | CASSRQGSNQPQHF | TGTGCCAGCAGTCGACAGGGAAGCAATCAGCCCCAGCATTTT
- | TRBJ1-2 | - | TRBV4-2 | CASSLPGQNYGYTF | TGTGCCAGCAGCCTGCCGGGTCAAAACTATGGCTACACCTTC
- | TRBJ2-7 | TRBD1 | TRBV13 | CASSLRRGLASVPYEQYF | TGTGCCAGCAGCTTGCGCAGGGGGCTGGCTAGCGTACCCTACGAGCAGTACTTC
- | TRBJ2-7 | - | TRBV7-9 | CASSLGTPSHEQYF | TGTGCCAGCAGCTTAGGCACTCCCTCCCACGAGCAGTACTTC
- | TRBJ2-7 | TRBD2 | TRBV5-1 | CASSPGLAGGWEQYF | TGCGCCAGCAGCCCAGGACTAGCGGGAGGGTGGGAGCAGTACTTC
once | TRBJ1-1 | TRBD1 | TRBV7-9 | CASSLPRQGLNTEAFF | TGTGCCAGCAGCTTGCCTCGACAGGGATTGAACACTGAAGCTTTCTTT
- | TRBJ1-1 | - | TRBV18 | CASSPPGQDGEAFF | TGTGCCAGCTCACCACCTGGCCAGGATGGTGAAGCTTTCTTT
- | TRBJ1-1 | - | TRBV30 | CAWEGKNTEAFF | TGTGCCTGGGAGGGAAAGAACACTGAAGCTTTCTTT
- | TRBJ1-3 | TRBD1 | TRBV6-5 | CASSLLWDSGNTIYF | TGTGCCAGCAGCCTCCTTTGGGACAGCGGAAACACCATATATTTT
- | TRBJ1-5 | - | TRBV30 | CAWRGASNQPQHF | TGTGCCTGGAGGGGGGCTAGCAATCAGCCCCAGCATTTT
- | TRBJ2-1 | TRBD1 | TRBV7-9 | CASSPPGQKYNEQFF | TGTGCCAGCAGCCCGCCGGGACAGAAATACAATGAGCAGTTCTTC
- | TRBJ2-3 | - | TRBV18 | CASSPPNTRTDRRGTQYF | TGTGCCAGCTCACCACCAAATACCCGGACAGATCGAAGGGGTACGCAGTATTTT
- | TRBJ2-7 | - | TRBV6-1 | CASRQLTRVGYEQYF | TGTGCCAGCAGACAATTGACTAGAGTGGGTTACGAGCAGTACTTC
- | TRBJ2-5 | - | TRBV29-1 | CSVDRLRGSEETQYF | TGCAGCGTTGATCGGCTCAGGGGAAGTGAAGAGACCCAGTACTTC
- | TRBJ2-7 | - | TRBV10-3 | CAISGAAGMTEQYF | TGTGCCATCAGTGGGGCGGCAGGGATGACCGAGCAGTACTTC
once | TRBJ2-1 | - | TRBV5-5 | CASSLGPLSNEQFF | TGTGCCAGCAGCTTGGGGCCCTTAAGCAATGAGCAGTTCTTC
once | TRBJ2-5 | TRBD1 | TRBV9 | CASSASGQGYETQYF | TGTGCCAGCAGCGCCTCTGGACAGGGATACGAGACCCAGTACTTC
- | TRBJ2-1 | - | TRBV7-2 | CASSLSPQGSYNEQFF | TGTGCCAGCAGCTTAAGTCCCCAGGGTTCCTACAATGAGCAGTTCTTC
- | TRBJ2-6 | - | TRBV19 | CASRPLQGSGANVLTF | TGTGCCAGTAGGCCATTACAGGGATCTGGGGCCAACGTCCTGACTTTC
- | TRBJ2-7 | TRBD2 | TRBV5-4 | CASSWTSGRAMEQYF | TGTGCCAGCAGCTGGACTAGCGGGAGGGCAATGGAGCAGTACTTC
- | TRBJ2-7 | - | TRBV7-9 | CASSLEGTPYEQYF | TGTGCCAGCAGCTTAGAGGGGACACCGTACGAGCAGTACTTC